These 14 T cell receptor beta chains share one sample of origin, sequenced in a study of cytomegalovirus exposure and HLA in healthy donors. The PCR employed 60 Vbeta primers together with 13 Jbeta primers. Some clones are missing from TCRdb's copy, which holds only in-frame ones; the method was immunoSEQ multiplex PCR. The repertoire has roughly 100,000 clones, 80% to 90% of them found once; the top ten carry over 5%. Sequencing was carried out using PBMCs. The receptors here all came from a woman between 18 and 30 years old in good health and CMV-seropositive.

The chain carries TRBV27 and TRBJ2-7; 14 nucleotides align to TRBD2. Germline lookup yields CDR1 MNHEY and CDR2 SMNVEV (reference sequence). This CDR3 has 16 residues. J lost 4 bases, V lost 5 bases, and 7 bases had no gene match. This chain's CDR3 is CASSPGTSGSKYEQYF. The CDR3 DNA reads as TGTGCCAGCAGTCCAGGGACTAGCGGGAGTAAGTACGAGCAGTACTTC.

V gene TRBV7-9 combines with J gene TRBJ1-4; 8 bases align to TRBD1. The CDR3 runs to 14 residues. The germline V gene has CDR1 SEHNR and CDR2 FQNEAQ (reference sequence). Trimming removed 3 bases from V and 6 bases from J; junction bases left unmatched: 3. Written as DNA, the CDR3 is TGTGCCAGCAGCTTCAACAGGGGGGATGAAAAACTGTTTTTT. This sequence encodes CASSFNRGDEKLFF. The whole variable domain, remainder taken from reference TRBV7-9 and TRBJ1-4, is DTGVSQNPRHKITKRGQNVTFRCDPISEHNRLYWYRQTLGQGPEFLTYFQNEAQLEKSRLLSDRFSAERPKGSFSTLEIQRTEQGDSAMYLCASSFNRGDEKLFFGSGTQLSVL.

This CDR3 reads CASTSGGESEQYF. Here the CDR3 DNA reads TGTGCCAGCACGTCCGGGGGGGAGAGCGAGCAGTACTTC. The rearrangement uses TRBV25-1 and TRBJ2-7; 8 bases are shared with TRBD2. The CDR3 has 13 residues. The germline CDR1 and CDR2 sequences are MGHDK and SYGVNS. Trimming at V came to 7 bases and at J to 6 bases, leaving 8 bases not matched to a gene.

This sequence joins TRBV21-1 and TRBJ1-1; the table's TRBD1 call for D was not verified on the DNA. TRBV21-1 has pseudogene status. The CDR3 length is 17 residues. The CDR3 nucleotides read TGTGCCAGCAGCAAAGTAGTGGGACAGTCCTTGAACACTGAAGCTTTCTTT. It is translated as CASSKVVGQSLNTEAFF.

The chain links TRBV29-1 to TRBJ1-2; tentatively, D is TRBD1 (5 bases). V lost 3 bases, J lost 0 bases, and 32 bases lay in between. Germline CDR1 and CDR2: SQVTM and ANQGSEA. The CDR3 contains 21 residues. The chain's CDR3 is CSVDRLHLPAVGGVTNYGYTF. CDR3 DNA sequence: TGCAGCGTTGATCGGCTACATCTCCCTGCGGTGGGGGGGGTTACTAACTATGGCTACACCTTC.

The chain has TRBV29-1 and TRBJ1-2, with 7 bases matching TRBD1. CDR1 SQVTM and CDR2 ANQGSEA come from the germline V gene. CDR3 length equals 13 residues. V was clipped by 7 bases and J by 2 bases; unmatched bases: 7. The DNA for the CDR3 is TGCAGCGCCAGAGACAGGGAAAACTATGGCTACACCTTC. It is translated as CSARDRENYGYTF.

This clone was observed a handful of times. V and J are TRBV5-1 and TRBJ2-6; unclear D gene. The length of the CDR3 is 15 residues. Germline V gene sequence: CDR1 SGHRS, CDR2 YFSETQ. Trimming shortened V by 4 bases and J by 1 base, and 9 bases separated the two germline ends. The CDR3 protein is CASSQSASGANVLTF. CDR3 coding DNA: TGCGCCAGCAGCCAGAGCGCTTCTGGGGCCAACGTCCTGACTTTC.

This clone turned up a few times. The rearrangement uses TRBV27 and TRBJ1-1; no reliable D call. Trimming cost V 2 bases and J 7 bases, with 14 bases left between them. The CDR3 is made up of 14 amino acids. The V gene's germline CDR1 is MNHEY and CDR2 SMNVEV (reference sequence). CDR3 coding DNA: TGTGCCAGCAGTTTAGCGGGGAGCACCCTTGAAGCTTTCTTT. This codes for CASSLAGSTLEAFF.

This clone was found a few times. The chain joins TRBV18 to TRBJ2-5, with unresolved D. V lost 2 bases to trimming and J lost 5 bases, with 18 bases between them. Germline V CDR1 and CDR2: KGHSH, LQKENI. The CDR3 is made up of 16 amino acids. CDR3 region: CASSPSSGPQVETQYF. For the CDR3, the DNA is TGTGCCAGCTCACCATCCAGTGGGCCTCAGGTGGAGACCCAGTACTTC.

Here the CDR3 reads CASSLNGLAGVVPSDTQYF. CDR3 DNA: TGTGCCAGCAGCCTTAACGGACTAGCGGGAGTGGTACCGTCAGATACGCAGTATTTT. The V call is TRBV5-4, the J call TRBJ2-3; 13 bases map to TRBD2. The CDR3 runs 19 residues. The germline V gene encodes CDR1 SGHNT and CDR2 YYREEE (reference sequence). The junction had 15 bases not matched to a gene; V was cut back by 4 bases and J by 4 bases.

The rearrangement joins TRBV27 to TRBJ2-7; 9 positions match TRBD2. The germline V gene encodes CDR1 MNHEY and CDR2 SMNVEV (reference sequence). With 2 bases clipped from V and 6 bases from J, the junction kept 8 bases outside the gene matches. This CDR3 is 15 amino acids long. Here the CDR3 DNA reads TGTGCCAGCAGTTTAGGGGGTAGCGGGGGCGGCGAGCAGTACTTC. Protein sequence: CASSLGGSGGGEQYF.

CDR3 residues: CASSPPGQGYEQYF. The CDR3 DNA sequence: TGTGCCAGCAGCCCGCCGGGACAGGGCTACGAGCAGTACTTC. The chain employs TRBV11-2 and TRBJ2-7, with 9 bases lining up with TRBD1. The CDR3 extends over 14 amino acids. Germline V gene sequence: CDR1 SGHAT, CDR2 FQNNGV. The V segment lost 5 bases and the J segment 3 bases; nucleotides outside the gene matches: 5. The full variable domain, its missing parts supplied by reference TRBV11-2 and TRBJ2-7, is EAGVAQSPRYKIIEKRQSVAFWCNPISGHATLYWYQQILGQGPKLLIQFQNNGVVDDSQLPKDRFSAERLKGVDSTLKIQPAKLEDSAVYLCASSPPGQGYEQYFGPGTRLTVT.

This clone was counted a few times. The genes are TRBV6-4 and TRBJ2-2, with 12 bases fitting TRBD2. Germline CDR1 MRHNA, CDR2 SNTAGT. Trimming took 6 bases from V and 5 from J; bases not matched to a gene: 4. The CDR3 totals 15 residues. In DNA, the CDR3 is TGTGCCAGCAGCCCTAGCGGGAGGGATACCGGGGAGCTGTTTTTT. Translating it yields CASSPSGRDTGELFF.

This clone was observed a few times. The gene calls are TRBV2 and TRBJ1-1; D may be TRBD1 (5 bases). The germline gives CDR1 SNHLY, CDR2 FYNNEI. This CDR3 has 11 residues. V shed 6 bases and J shed 9 bases, with 11 bases lying between them. The CDR3 DNA follows: TGTGCCAGCAGGGGGCCCAATAAAGCTTTCTTT. Translated, it gives CASRGPNKAFF.